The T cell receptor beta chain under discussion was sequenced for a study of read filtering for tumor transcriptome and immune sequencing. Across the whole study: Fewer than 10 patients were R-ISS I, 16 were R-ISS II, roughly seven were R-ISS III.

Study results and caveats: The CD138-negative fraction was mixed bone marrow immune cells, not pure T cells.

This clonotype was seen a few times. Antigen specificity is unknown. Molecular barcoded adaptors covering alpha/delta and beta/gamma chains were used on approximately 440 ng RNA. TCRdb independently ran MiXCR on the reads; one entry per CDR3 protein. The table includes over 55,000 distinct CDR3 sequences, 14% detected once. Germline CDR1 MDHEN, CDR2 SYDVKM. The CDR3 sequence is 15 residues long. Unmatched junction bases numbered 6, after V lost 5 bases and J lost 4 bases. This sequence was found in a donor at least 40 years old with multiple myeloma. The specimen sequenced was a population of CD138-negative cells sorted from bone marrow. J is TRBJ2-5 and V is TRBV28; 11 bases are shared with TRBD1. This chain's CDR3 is CASSQDRGLLETQYF. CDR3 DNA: TGTGCCAGCAGTCAGGACAGGGGGCTCCTAGAGACCCAGTACTTC.